Here is one T cell receptor (beta chain) with its context. This clone was counted only a few times. It lacks a known antigen. No base qualities exist here, and no much larger clone lies one base off it. The sample comes from a study of vaccination effects on CD4 cells after COVID-19 (dated 2022 in TCRdb). Describing the broader study: Participants received two doses of either the BNT162b2 or the mRNA-1273 mRNA SARS-CoV-2 vaccine. In both COVID-19 convalescent patients and infection-naive vaccine recipients, the study compared SARS-CoV-2 spike-specific CD4+ TCR repertoires from before mRNA vaccination with those from after it. The full study included around nine COVID-19 convalescent patients and a handful of SARS-CoV-2-naive healthy vaccine recipients. In the study, cultures from other donors were sequenced using the Oncomine TCR Beta short-read assay on an Illumina iSeq 100. What the study reported, not specific to this receptor: Both infection-induced and vaccine-induced clones contracted markedly at late post-vaccination timepoints, which is consistent with waning T cell responses. The study was limited by a small number of convalescent patients and lacked early post-infection timepoints. In healthy vaccine recipients, vaccine-induced clones were almost all SARS-CoV-2 mono-reactive, with only 1 of 255 cross-reactive with common cold coronaviruses.

The trim is 5 bases for V and 3 bases for J, with a gap of 17 bases between the germline ends. The CDR3 holds 15 amino acids from the cysteine to the valine. The CDR3 DNA has 45 bases and is translated from base 1. CDR1 SGHTA and CDR2 FQGNSA are derived from the germline V gene. To identify antigen-specific CD4+ T cell clonotypes by their expansion, the ViraFEST assay first stimulated PBMC with viral peptide pools and then applied TCR sequencing. After around eleven days of culture, CD4+ T cells were isolated with the EasySep CD4+ T cell isolation kit. None of the healthy vaccine recipients had a prior SARS-CoV-2 infection, which was confirmed by nucleocapsid antibody tests that came back negative both before and after vaccination. About 1.8 million PBMC per well were cultured with roughly 10 ug/ml peptides in IMDM containing about 5% human AB serum, about 9.6 IU/ml IL-2 and gentamicin. Half of the culture medium was replaced with fresh IL-2-containing medium on days 3 and 7. Unless noted otherwise, every peptide stimulation condition was cultured in triplicate wells. Using Ficoll-Paque Plus gradient centrifugation, PBMC were separated from whole blood and then either used fresh or cryopreserved at -140C. The spike proteins of SARS-CoV-2 and of the common cold coronaviruses HCoV-NL63, HCoV-OC43 and HCoV-229E were spanned by overlapping peptide pools. The QIAamp micro DNA kit was used to extract genomic DNA from the cultured CD4+ T cells.

The method was the immunoSEQ multiplex PCR assay. DNA from the cultured and isolated CD4+ T cells underwent TCR beta CDR3 sequencing. Turning to the authors' computational methods: Non-productive TCR sequences were discarded, and reads were trimmed to the CDR3 region, with only CDR3s of 7 or more amino acids retained. Antigen-specific clonotypes were identified with the MANAFEST web app by comparing expansion in peptide wells against reference cultures. To be called positive, a clone needed expansion at FDR<0.05 compared with the reference and with all other wells, an odds ratio greater than 5, and a frequency greater than 0.1% in two replicate wells. A clonotype was called cross-reactive if it was significantly expanded both in SARS-CoV-2 spike wells and in at least one common cold coronavirus spike condition. CDR3 similarity was assessed by Levenshtein distance using the stringdist R package, and unrooted trees were constructed with ape in R 3.6.1. TCRdb's version of the immuneACCESS table is confined to in-frame rearrangements and falls short of the full clone set. An unresolved V gene accounts for under half of the shortfall where checked; the remainder is of unknown origin. V and J calls plus clone size are reproduced from that table; the DNA served to infer D and trimming. In this sample the table shows around 79,000 clones, about 78% of which occur a single time. Over 9.5% of the sample is in the top ten clones.

The chain joins TRBV7-2 to TRBJ2-7; the D gene is perhaps TRBD1, on 6 matching bases. The material was CD4+ T cells from PBMCs cultured with SARS-CoV-2 spike peptides, obtained before COVID-19 vaccination. The meaning of the sample's cell subset or site label: SARS-CoV-2 spike overlapping peptide pool stimulation. This receptor was taken from a human donor who received a COVID-19 vaccine. The CDR3 corresponds to CASSPDPQGLYEQYV. The base sequence is TGTGCCAGCAGCCCCGATCCACAGGGTCTCTACGAGCAGTACGTC.